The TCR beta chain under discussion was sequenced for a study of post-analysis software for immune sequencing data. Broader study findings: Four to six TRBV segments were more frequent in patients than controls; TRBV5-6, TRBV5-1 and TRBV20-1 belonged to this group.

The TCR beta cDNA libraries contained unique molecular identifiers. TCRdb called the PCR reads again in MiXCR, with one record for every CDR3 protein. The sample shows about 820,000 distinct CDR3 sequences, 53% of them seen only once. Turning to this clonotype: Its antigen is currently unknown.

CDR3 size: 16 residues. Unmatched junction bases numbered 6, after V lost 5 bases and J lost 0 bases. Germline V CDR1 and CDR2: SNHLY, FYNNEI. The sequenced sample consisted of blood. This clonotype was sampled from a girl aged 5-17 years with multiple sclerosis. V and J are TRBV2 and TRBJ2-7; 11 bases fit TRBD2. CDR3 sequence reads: CASSMGLADTSYEQYF. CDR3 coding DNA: TGTGCCAGCAGTATGGGACTAGCGGATACCTCCTACGAGCAGTACTTC. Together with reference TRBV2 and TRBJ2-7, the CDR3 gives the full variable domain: EPEVTQTPSHQVTQMGQEVILRCVPISNHLYFYWYRQILGQKVEFLVSFYNNEISEKSEIFDDQFSVERPDGSNFTLKIRSTKLEDSAMYFCASSMGLADTSYEQYFGPGTRLTVT.